This TCR beta chain was recovered during a study of cytomegalovirus exposure and HLA in healthy donors. The germline gives CDR1 LNHDA, CDR2 SQIVND (reference sequence). The V end was cut by 5 bases, the J end by 2 bases, with 4 bases between. This CDR3 spans 13 amino acids. The PCR used 60 Vbeta and 13 Jbeta primers. The method was immunoSEQ multiplex PCR; TCRdb's version includes in-frame clones alone and lacks a portion of them. The repertoire holds around 160,000 clones, with approximately 80% as singletons. This receptor was identified in a man between 50 and 59 years old in good health and CMV-seropositive. The chain recombines TRBV19 with TRBJ2-6; D not certain. Material: PBMCs. The CDR3 DNA follows: TGTGCCAGTAGTCTCGCTGGGGCCAACGTCCTGACTTTC. Its protein product is CASSLAGANVLTF.